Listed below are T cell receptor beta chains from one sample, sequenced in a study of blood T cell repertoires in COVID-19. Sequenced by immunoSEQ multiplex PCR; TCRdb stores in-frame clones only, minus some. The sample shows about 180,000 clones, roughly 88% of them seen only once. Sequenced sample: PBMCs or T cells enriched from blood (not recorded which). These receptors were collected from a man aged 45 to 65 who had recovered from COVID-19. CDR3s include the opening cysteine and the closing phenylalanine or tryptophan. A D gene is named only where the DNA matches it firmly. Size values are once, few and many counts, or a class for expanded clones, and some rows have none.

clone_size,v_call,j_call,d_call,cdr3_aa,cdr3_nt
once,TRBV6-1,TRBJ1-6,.,CASSEVQDNSPLHF,TGTGCCAGCAGTGAAGTCCAGGATAATTCACCCCTCCACTTT
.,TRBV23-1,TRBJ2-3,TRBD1,CAGQGADTQYF,TGCGCCGGACAGGGGGCAGATACGCAGTATTTT
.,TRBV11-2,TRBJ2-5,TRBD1,CASSSRQGDSEETQYF,TGTGCCAGCAGCTCTCGACAGGGGGACAGCGAAGAGACCCAGTACTTC
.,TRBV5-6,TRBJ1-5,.,CASSSAGLNQPQHF,TGTGCCAGCAGCTCCGCGGGTCTCAATCAGCCCCAGCATTTT
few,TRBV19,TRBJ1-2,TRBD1,CASIRAGTGLNGYTF,TGTGCCAGTATTCGAGCCGGGACAGGTCTGAATGGCTACACCTTC
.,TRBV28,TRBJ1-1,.,CASRLGGVMNIEAFF,TGTGCCAGCAGATTGGGTGGAGTAATGAACATTGAAGCTTTCTTT
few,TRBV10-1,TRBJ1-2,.,CASSPGILYGYTF,TGCGCCAGCAGCCCCGGGATACTCTATGGCTACACCTTC
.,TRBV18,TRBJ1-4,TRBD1,CASSPGTVEKLFF,TGTGCCAGCTCACCCGGGACAGTCGAAAAACTGTTTTTT
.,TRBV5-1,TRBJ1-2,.,CASSLTYLPDFNYGYTF,TGCGCCAGCAGTCTCACCTATTTGCCCGACTTTAACTATGGCTACACCTTC
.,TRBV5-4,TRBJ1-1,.,CASSLGRRNTEAFF,TGTGCCAGCAGCTTGGGACGGAGGAACACTGAAGCTTTCTTT
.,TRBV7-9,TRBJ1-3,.,CASSLARFERVAGNTIYF,TGTGCCAGCAGCTTAGCGCGATTTGAGAGGGTAGCTGGAAACACCATATATTTT
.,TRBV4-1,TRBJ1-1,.,CASSQYGALVNTEAFF,TGCGCCAGCAGCCAGTATGGGGCCTTGGTGAACACTGAAGCTTTCTTT
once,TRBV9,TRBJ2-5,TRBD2,CASSVDGGQETQYF,TGTGCCAGCAGCGTAGACGGGGGGCAAGAGACCCAGTACTTC
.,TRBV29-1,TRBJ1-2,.,CSVVGQGHGYTF,TGCAGCGTTGTGGGGCAGGGCCATGGCTACACCTTC
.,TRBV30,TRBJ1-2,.,CAWRPTTGFNYGYTF,TGTGCCTGGAGACCTACTACAGGGTTCAACTATGGCTACACCTTC
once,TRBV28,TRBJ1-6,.,CASRLAYGNSPLHF,TGTGCCAGCAGACTCGCCTACGGGAATTCACCCCTCCACTTT
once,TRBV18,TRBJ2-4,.,CASSPPVGSTTNIQYF,TGTGCCAGCTCACCACCGGTCGGGTCGACGACGAACATTCAGTACTTC
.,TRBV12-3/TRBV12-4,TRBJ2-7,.,CASSSVHEQYF,TGTGCCAGCAGTTCAGTACACGAGCAGTACTTC
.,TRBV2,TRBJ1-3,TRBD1,CASRGGNSGNTIYF,TGTGCCAGCAGAGGGGGCAACTCTGGAAACACCATATATTTT
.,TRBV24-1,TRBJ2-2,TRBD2,CATSDLSGGATGELFF,TGTGCCACCAGTGATTTGAGCGGGGGGGCGACCGGGGAGCTGTTTTTT
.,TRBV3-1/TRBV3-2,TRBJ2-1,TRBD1,CASSQQGQGGDEQFF,TGTGCCAGCAGCCAACAGGGACAGGGTGGGGATGAGCAGTTCTTC
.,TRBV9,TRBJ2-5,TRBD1,CASSEMGQGVIETQYF,TGTGCCAGCAGCGAGATGGGACAGGGGGTGATAGAGACCCAGTACTTC
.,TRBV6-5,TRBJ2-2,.,CASSYGGLTTGELFF,TGTGCCAGCAGTTATGGAGGACTAACAACCGGGGAGCTGTTTTTT
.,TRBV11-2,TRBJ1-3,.,CASSLYGAPSGNTIYF,TGTGCCAGCAGCTTATATGGGGCCCCTTCTGGAAACACCATATATTTT
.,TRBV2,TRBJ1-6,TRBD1,CASRTQGAQNSPLHF,TGTGCCAGCAGGACGCAGGGGGCGCAGAATTCACCCCTCCACTTT
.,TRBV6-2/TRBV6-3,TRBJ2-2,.,CASSYSPGGRPGELFF,TGTGCCAGCAGTTACTCTCCGGGGGGCCGACCCGGGGAGCTGTTTTTT
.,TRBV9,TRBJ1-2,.,CASSVEGGRDRGYTF,TGTGCCAGCAGCGTAGAAGGAGGGAGAGACCGTGGCTACACCTTC
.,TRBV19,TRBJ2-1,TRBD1,CASSIRAGTDEQFF,TGTGCCAGTAGTATTCGGGCAGGGACAGATGAGCAGTTCTTC
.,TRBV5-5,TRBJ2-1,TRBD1,CASSWGQGSYNEQFF,TGTGCCAGCAGCTGGGGACAGGGGTCCTACAATGAGCAGTTCTTC
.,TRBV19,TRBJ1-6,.,CASSLFPGTDNSPLHF,TGTGCCAGTAGTCTGTTCCCAGGGACTGATAATTCACCCCTCCACTTT
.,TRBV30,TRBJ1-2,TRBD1,CALDGRTGIYGYTF,TGTGCCCTGGATGGGCGGACAGGGATTTATGGCTACACCTTC
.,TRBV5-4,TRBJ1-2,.,CASSFDYSYYGYTF,TGTGCCAGCAGCTTTGATTACTCATACTATGGCTACACCTTC
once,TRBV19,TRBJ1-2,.,CASNADRTSNYGYTF,TGTGCCAGTAACGCCGACAGGACTTCTAACTATGGCTACACCTTC
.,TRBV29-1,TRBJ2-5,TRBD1,CSVKPGQVETQYF,TGCAGCGTCAAACCGGGACAGGTAGAGACCCAGTACTTC
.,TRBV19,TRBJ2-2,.,CASTPPAGELFF,TGTGCCAGTACCCCCCCCGCCGGGGAGCTGTTTTTT
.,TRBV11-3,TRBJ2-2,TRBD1,CASRAVTGGTGELFF,TGTGCCAGCAGGGCAGTGACAGGGGGCACCGGGGAGCTGTTTTTT
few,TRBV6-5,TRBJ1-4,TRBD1,CASSYSIGTGNEKLFF,TGTGCCAGCAGTTACTCGATCGGGACAGGGAATGAAAAACTGTTTTTT
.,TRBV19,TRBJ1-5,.,CASSIVWEEPQHF,TGTGCCAGTAGTATAGTTTGGGAGGAGCCCCAGCATTTT
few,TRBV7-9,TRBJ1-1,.,CASSPRLNTEAFF,TGTGCCAGCAGCCCTAGGCTGAACACTGAAGCTTTCTTT
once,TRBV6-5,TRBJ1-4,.,CASSTAGWTEKLFF,TGTGCCAGCAGCACAGCGGGTTGGACTGAAAAACTGTTTTTT
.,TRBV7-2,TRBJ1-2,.,CASSVQATARYGYTF,TGTGCCAGCAGCGTCCAGGCTACGGCCCGATATGGCTACACCTTC
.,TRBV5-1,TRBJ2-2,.,CASSELQVTGELFF,TGCGCCAGCAGCGAGTTACAGGTCACCGGGGAGCTGTTTTTT
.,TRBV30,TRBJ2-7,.,CAWSWGGREDEQYF,TGTGCCTGGAGTTGGGGCGGTAGGGAGGACGAGCAGTACTTC
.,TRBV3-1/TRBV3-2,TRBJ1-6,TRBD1,CASSQGQDNSPLHF,TGTGCCAGCAGCCAGGGACAGGATAATTCACCCCTCCACTTT
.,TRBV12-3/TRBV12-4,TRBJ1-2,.,CASSLGRIYGYTF,TGTGCCAGCAGTTTAGGGCGGATCTATGGCTACACCTTC
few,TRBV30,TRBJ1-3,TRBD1,CAWSVFRGTGNTIYF,TGTGCCTGGAGTGTATTCAGGGGGACTGGAAACACCATATATTTT
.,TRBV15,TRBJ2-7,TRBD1,CATSRESPGQVYEQYF,TGTGCCACCAGCAGAGAGAGCCCGGGACAGGTCTACGAGCAGTACTTC
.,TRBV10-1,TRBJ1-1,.,CASSRYRMNTEAFF,TGCGCCAGCAGTAGATACAGGATGAACACTGAAGCTTTCTTT
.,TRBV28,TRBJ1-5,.,CASSLEVNQPQHF,TGTGCCAGCAGTTTGGAGGTCAATCAGCCCCAGCATTTT
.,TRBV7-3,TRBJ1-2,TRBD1,CASSARQGMGYTF,TGTGCCAGCAGCGCAAGACAGGGGATGGGCTACACCTTC
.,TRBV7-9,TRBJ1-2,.,CASSLDTGNYGYTF,TGTGCCAGCAGCTTAGATACGGGGAACTATGGCTACACCTTC
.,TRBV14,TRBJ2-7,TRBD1,CASSQPSGQGVYEQYF,TGTGCCAGCAGCCAGCCGTCCGGACAGGGGGTCTACGAGCAGTACTTC
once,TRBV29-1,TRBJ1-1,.,CSVVRGVVTEAFF,TGCAGCGTTGTTCGGGGAGTGGTCACTGAAGCTTTCTTT
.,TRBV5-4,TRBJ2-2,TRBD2,CASSWGTSGGSRELFF,TGTGCCAGCAGCTGGGGGACTAGCGGGGGTAGTAGGGAGCTGTTTTTT
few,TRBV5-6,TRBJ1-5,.,CASSRAAGGDRGSNQPQHF,TGTGCCAGCAGCCGAGCCGCAGGAGGGGATCGAGGTAGCAATCAGCCCCAGCATTTT
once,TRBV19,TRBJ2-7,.,CASSTSTGNYEQYF,TGTGCCAGTAGTACATCGACAGGAAATTACGAGCAGTACTTC
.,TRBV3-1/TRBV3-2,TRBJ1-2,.,CASSHFRGGNYGYTF,TGTGCCAGCAGCCATTTCAGGGGAGGGAACTATGGCTACACCTTC
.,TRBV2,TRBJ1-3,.,CASTRDTVASGNTIYF,TGTGCCAGCACCCGGGACACGGTGGCCTCTGGAAACACCATATATTTT
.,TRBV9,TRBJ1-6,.,CASSVAGSSYNSPLHF,TGTGCCAGCAGCGTAGCTGGGAGCTCCTATAATTCACCCCTCCACTTT